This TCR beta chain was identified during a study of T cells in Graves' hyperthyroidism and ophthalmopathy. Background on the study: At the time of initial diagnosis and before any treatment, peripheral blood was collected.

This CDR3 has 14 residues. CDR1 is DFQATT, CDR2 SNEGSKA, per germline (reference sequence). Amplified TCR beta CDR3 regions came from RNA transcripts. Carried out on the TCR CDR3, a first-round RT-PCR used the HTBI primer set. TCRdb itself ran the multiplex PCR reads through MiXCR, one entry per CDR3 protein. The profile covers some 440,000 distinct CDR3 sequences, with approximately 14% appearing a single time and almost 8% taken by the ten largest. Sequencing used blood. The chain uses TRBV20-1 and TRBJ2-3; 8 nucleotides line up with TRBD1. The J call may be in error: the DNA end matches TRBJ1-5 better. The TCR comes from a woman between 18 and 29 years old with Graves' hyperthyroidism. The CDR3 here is CSAHRGWGTDTQHF. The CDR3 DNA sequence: TGCAGTGCTCACAGGGGGTGGGGCACAGATACGCAGCATTTT.